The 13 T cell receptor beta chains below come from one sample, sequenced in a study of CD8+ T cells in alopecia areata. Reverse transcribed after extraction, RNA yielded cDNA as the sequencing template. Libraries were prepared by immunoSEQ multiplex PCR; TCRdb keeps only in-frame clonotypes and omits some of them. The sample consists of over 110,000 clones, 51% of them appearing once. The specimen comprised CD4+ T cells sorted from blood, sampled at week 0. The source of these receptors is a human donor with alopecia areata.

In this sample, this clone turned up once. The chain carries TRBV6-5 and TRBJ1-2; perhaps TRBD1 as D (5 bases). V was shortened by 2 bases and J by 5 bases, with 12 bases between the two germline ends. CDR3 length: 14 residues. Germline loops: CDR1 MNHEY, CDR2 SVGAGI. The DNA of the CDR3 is TGTGCCAGCAGTTACGGGCGGCAGGGTTATGGCTACACCTTC. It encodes CASSYGRQGYGYTF.

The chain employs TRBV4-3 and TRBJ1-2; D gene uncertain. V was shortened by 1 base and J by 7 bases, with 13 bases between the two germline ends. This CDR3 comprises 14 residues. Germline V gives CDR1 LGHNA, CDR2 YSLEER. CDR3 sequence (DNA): TGCGCCAGCAGCCAAGCCAGGAGGGCCCTTGGCTACACCTTC. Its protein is CASSQARRALGYTF.

The DNA of the CDR3 is TGTGCCAGCAGCTTGCGGTCCGACTACAATGAGCAGTTCTTC. Encoded protein: CASSLRSDYNEQFF. This chain joins TRBV5-5 and TRBJ2-1; D is ambiguous. Germline CDR1 SGHKS, CDR2 YYEKEE (reference sequence). V gave up 1 base and J gave up 3 bases, with 8 bases separating them. This CDR3 contains 14 residues.

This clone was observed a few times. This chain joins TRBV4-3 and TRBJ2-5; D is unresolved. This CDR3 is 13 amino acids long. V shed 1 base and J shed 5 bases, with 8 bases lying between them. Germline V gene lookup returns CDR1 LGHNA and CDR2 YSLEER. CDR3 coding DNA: TGCGCCAGCAGCCAAGTAATCGGTGAGACCCAGTACTTC. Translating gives CASSQVIGETQYF.

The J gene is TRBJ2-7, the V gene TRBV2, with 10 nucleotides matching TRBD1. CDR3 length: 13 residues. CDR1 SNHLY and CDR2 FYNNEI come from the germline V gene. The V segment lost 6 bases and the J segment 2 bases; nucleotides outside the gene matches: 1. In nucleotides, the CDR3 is TGTGCCAGCAGGGGACAGGGGACCTACGAGCAGTACTTC. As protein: CASRGQGTYEQYF.

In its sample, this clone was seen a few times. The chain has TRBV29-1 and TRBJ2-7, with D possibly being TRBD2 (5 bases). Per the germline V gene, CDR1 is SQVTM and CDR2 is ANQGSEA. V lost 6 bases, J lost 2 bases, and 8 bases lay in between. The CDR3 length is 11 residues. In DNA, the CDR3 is TGCAGCGTGCGGGTTGCCTACGAGCAGTACTTC. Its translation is CSVRVAYEQYF.

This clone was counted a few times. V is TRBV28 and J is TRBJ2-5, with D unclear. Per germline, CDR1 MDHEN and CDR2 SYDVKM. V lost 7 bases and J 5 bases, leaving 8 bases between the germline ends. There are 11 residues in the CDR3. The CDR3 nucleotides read TGTGCCAGCACTAGAGAGGAGACCCAGTACTTC. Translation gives CASTREETQYF.

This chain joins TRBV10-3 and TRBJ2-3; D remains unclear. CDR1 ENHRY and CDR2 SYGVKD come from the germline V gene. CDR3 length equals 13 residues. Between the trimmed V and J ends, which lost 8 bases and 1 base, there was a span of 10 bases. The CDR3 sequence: CAIAGPGTDTQYF. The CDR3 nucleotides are TGTGCCATCGCCGGGCCAGGCACAGATACGCAGTATTTT.

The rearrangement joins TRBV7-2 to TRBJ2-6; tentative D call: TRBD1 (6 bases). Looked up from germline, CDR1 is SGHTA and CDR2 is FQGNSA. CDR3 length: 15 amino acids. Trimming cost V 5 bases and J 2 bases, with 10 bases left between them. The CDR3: CASSEGGAGANVLTF. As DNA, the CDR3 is TGTGCCAGCAGCGAAGGGGGAGCTGGGGCCAACGTCCTGACTTTC.

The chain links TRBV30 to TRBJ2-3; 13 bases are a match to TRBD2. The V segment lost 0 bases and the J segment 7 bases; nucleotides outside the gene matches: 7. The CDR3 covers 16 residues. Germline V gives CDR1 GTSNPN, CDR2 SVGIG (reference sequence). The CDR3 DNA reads TGTGCCTGGAGTGTCGCCGGGACTAGCGGGGTCTATACGCAGTATTTT. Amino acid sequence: CAWSVAGTSGVYTQYF.

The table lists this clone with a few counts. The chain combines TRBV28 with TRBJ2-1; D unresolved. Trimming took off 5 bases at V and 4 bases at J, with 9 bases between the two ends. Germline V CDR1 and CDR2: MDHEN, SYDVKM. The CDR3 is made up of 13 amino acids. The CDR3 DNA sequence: TGTGCCAGCAGTGTAGGCGCTTACAATGAGCAGTTCTTC. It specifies CASSVGAYNEQFF.

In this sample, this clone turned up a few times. The CDR3 nucleotides are TGTGCCAGCAGCGTAACACCGACCTCTGGAAACACCATATATTTT. Protein product: CASSVTPTSGNTIYF. The chain has TRBV9 and TRBJ1-3, with no clear D. Trimming pared 1 base from V and 0 bases from J, leaving 8 bases between. CDR1 SGDLS and CDR2 YYNGEE come from the germline V gene. The CDR3 extends over 15 amino acids.

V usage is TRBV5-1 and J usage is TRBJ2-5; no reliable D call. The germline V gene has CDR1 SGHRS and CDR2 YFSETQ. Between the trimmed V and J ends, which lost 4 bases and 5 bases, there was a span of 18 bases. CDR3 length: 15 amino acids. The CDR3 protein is CASSPLGGVGETQYF. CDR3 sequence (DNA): TGCGCCAGCAGCCCCCTAGGCGGAGTTGGCGAGACCCAGTACTTC.